Following are 21 T cell receptor beta chains from one sample sequenced in a study of blood T cell repertoires in COVID-19. The data were produced by immunoSEQ multiplex PCR, yet TCRdb's version contains in-frame clones alone and is incomplete. The sample has approximately 300,000 clones, about 86% seen once. The sequencing input was peripheral blood. The receptors were sampled from a woman in her fifties or sixties with acute or convalescent COVID-19.

The gene calls are TRBV5-4 and TRBJ1-3; 9 bases are shared with TRBD1. The CDR3 runs 13 residues. Germline V gives CDR1 SGHNT, CDR2 YYREEE (reference sequence). V trimming: 2 bases; J trimming: 7 bases; junction bases outside the gene matches: 1. The CDR3 sequence is CASSLQGANTIYF. DNA of the CDR3: TGTGCCAGCAGCTTACAGGGGGCGAACACCATATATTTT. Together with reference TRBV5-4 and TRBJ1-3, the CDR3 gives the full variable domain: ETGVTQSPTHLIKTRGQQVTLRCSSQSGHNTVSWYQQALGQGPQFIFQYYREEENGRGNFPPRFSGLQFPNYSSELNVNALELDDSALYLCASSLQGANTIYFGEGSWLTVV.

The rearrangement joins TRBV27 to TRBJ2-7; D call uncertain. Germline V gene lookup returns CDR1 MNHEY and CDR2 SMNVEV (reference sequence). V lost 2 bases and J 5 bases, leaving 4 bases between the germline ends. This CDR3 region has 11 residues. The CDR3 DNA is TGTGCCAGCAGTTTAGGGCACGAGCAGTACTTC. Translation: CASSLGHEQYF.

This chain joins TRBV7-7 and TRBJ2-7; 7 bases align to TRBD1. Germline lookup yields CDR1 SSHAT and CDR2 FNYEAQ (reference sequence). V gave up 0 bases and J gave up 0 bases; unmatched junction bases: 5. This CDR3 comprises 16 residues. The CDR3 region is CASSLAPRDSSYEQYF. The CDR3 nucleotides read TGTGCCAGCAGCTTAGCCCCCCGGGACAGCTCCTACGAGCAGTACTTC. The complete variable domain, with remaining parts taken from reference TRBV7-7 and TRBJ2-7, reads GAGVSQSPRYKVTKRGQDVTLRCDPISSHATLYWYQQALGQGPEFLTYFNYEAQPDKSGLPSDRFSAERPEGSISTLTIQRTEQRDSAMYRCASSLAPRDSSYEQYFGPGTRLTVT.

Turning to this clone: Other DNA sequences in this specimen translate into the identical CDR3. The CDR3 DNA is TGCGCCAGCAGCCTAGGGGGAAGACAAGAGACCCAGTACTTC. It encodes CASSLGGRQETQYF. The rearrangement links TRBV5-1 to TRBJ2-5; the D gene is possibly TRBD1 (6 bases). CDR1 is SGHRS, CDR2 YFSETQ, per germline. The CDR3 is 14 amino acids. Trimming took off 4 bases at V and 2 bases at J, with 12 bases between the two ends.

The genes are TRBV27 and TRBJ1-1, with 8 nucleotides matching TRBD1. Trimming at V came to 6 bases and at J to 7 bases, leaving 1 base not matched to a gene. In germline, CDR1 is MNHEY, CDR2 SMNVEV (reference sequence). CDR3 length: 11 amino acids. CDR3 region: CASRQGVEAFF. As DNA, the CDR3 is TGTGCCAGCAGACAGGGGGTTGAAGCTTTCTTT.

CDR3 sequence (DNA): TGTGCCAGCAGGCCGGGGGAGGCCCTAGCCAAAAACATTCAGTACTTC. Its protein product is CASRPGEALAKNIQYF. The chain links TRBV2 to TRBJ2-4; D perhaps matches TRBD2 (6 bases). The germline V and J ends were trimmed by 6 bases and 0 bases, with 15 bases remaining between them. Germline loops: CDR1 SNHLY, CDR2 FYNNEI. The CDR3 consists of 16 residues.

This clone was seen only a few times. The V gene is TRBV7-9, the J gene TRBJ1-4, with 10 nucleotides matching TRBD1. This CDR3 is built from 15 residues. CDR1 is SEHNR and CDR2 is FQNEAQ in the germline V gene (reference sequence). V shed 6 bases, J shed 8 bases, and the junction held 9 bases outside the gene matches. CDR3 sequence reads: CASSAQDRGMEKLFF. The CDR3 DNA is TGTGCCAGCAGTGCTCAGGACAGGGGGATGGAAAAACTGTTTTTT.

The chain carries TRBV3-1 (or the pseudogene TRBV3-2) and TRBJ2-2; 10 bases match TRBD2. J lost 7 bases, V lost 8 bases, and 10 bases had no gene match. The germline CDR1 and CDR2 sequences are LGHDT and YNNKEL (reference sequence). The CDR3 runs to 15 residues. The CDR3: CASAWSGGADGELFF. CDR3 DNA sequence: TGTGCCAGCGCATGGAGCGGGGGGGCGGACGGGGAGCTGTTTTTT.

The V gene is TRBV24-1, the J gene TRBJ2-7; D not resolved. This CDR3 spans 10 amino acids. V gave up 7 bases and J gave up 7 bases, with 7 bases separating them. Germline-derived CDR1 and CDR2 are KGHDR and SFDVKD. Written as DNA, the CDR3 is TGTGCCACCAGGGGCGATGAGCAGTACGTC. It yields the protein CATRGDEQYV.

This chain connects TRBV3-1 (or the pseudogene TRBV3-2) to TRBJ1-6; D might be TRBD1 (5 bases). The CDR3 sequence is 14 residues long. Germline V gene data show CDR1 as LGHDT and CDR2 as YNNKEL (reference sequence). Trimming cost V 0 bases and J 8 bases, with 8 bases left between them. The CDR3 is CASSQDRGYSPLHF. Written as DNA, the CDR3 is TGTGCCAGCAGCCAAGATCGGGGGTATTCACCCCTCCACTTT.

This chain links TRBV19 with TRBJ1-2; 12 bases are a match to TRBD1. This CDR3 contains 15 residues. The V gene's germline CDR1 is LNHDA and CDR2 SQIVND (reference sequence). The V segment lost 6 bases and the J segment 8 bases; nucleotides outside the gene matches: 10. This CDR3 is CASSAGTGGAWGYTF. The CDR3 DNA follows: TGTGCCAGTAGCGCCGGGACAGGGGGCGCTTGGGGCTACACCTTC.

This chain uses TRBV6-5 with TRBJ2-7; TRBD2 is a possible D gene (7 bases). Trimming stripped 4 bases from V and 4 bases from J, with 14 bases between. The CDR3 consists of 14 residues. Germline V gene lookup returns CDR1 MNHEY and CDR2 SVGAGI. The CDR3 nucleotides read TGTGCCAGCAGTTCCGGAGGGGGAGGGTACGAGCAGTACTTC. Protein sequence: CASSSGGGGYEQYF.

Only one count was recorded for this clone. V gene TRBV3-1 (or the pseudogene TRBV3-2) combines with J gene TRBJ2-3; TRBD2 is a possible D gene (6 bases). The CDR3 spans 13 residues. V was clipped by 4 bases and J by 4 bases, with 9 bases between them. CDR1 is LGHDT, CDR2 YNNKEL, per germline (reference sequence). The CDR3 here is CASSRSGADTQYF. The DNA of the CDR3 is TGTGCCAGCAGCCGGTCGGGGGCAGATACGCAGTATTTT.

V and J are TRBV5-4 and TRBJ2-2; the D is unclear. Looked up from germline, CDR1 is SGHNT and CDR2 is YYREEE (reference sequence). V lost 5 bases, J lost 3 bases, and 5 bases lay in between. The length of the CDR3 is 12 residues. The CDR3 is CASSRDTGELFF. CDR3 nucleotide sequence: TGTGCCAGCAGTCGGGACACCGGGGAGCTGTTTTTT.

J is TRBJ1-2 and V is TRBV27; D remains unclear. The CDR3 is 14 residues long. Between the trimmed V and J ends, which lost 8 bases and 3 bases, there was a span of 16 bases. Germline CDR1 MNHEY, CDR2 SMNVEV (reference sequence). The CDR3 is CASGRPQADYGYTF. Written as DNA, the CDR3 is TGTGCCAGCGGGCGCCCCCAAGCAGACTATGGCTACACCTTC.

The chain combines TRBV2 with TRBJ1-1, with 7 bases lining up with TRBD1. Per the germline V gene, CDR1 is SNHLY and CDR2 is FYNNEI. The CDR3 covers 15 residues. Trimming removed 4 bases from V and 0 bases from J; junction bases left unmatched: 5. This CDR3 is CASSGDSPLNTEAFF. CDR3 DNA: TGTGCCAGCAGTGGGGACAGTCCACTGAACACTGAAGCTTTCTTT.

The chain carries TRBV7-2 and TRBJ2-1; TRBD2 matches at 8 bases. CDR1 is SGHTA, CDR2 FQGNSA, per germline. Germline trimming cut 4 bases from V and 7 bases from J; bases unmatched to any gene: 6. There are 14 residues in the CDR3. The CDR3, as DNA: TGTGCCAGCAGCTCTCGGACTAGCTCTAATGAGCAGTTCTTC. Encoded protein: CASSSRTSSNEQFF. Using reference TRBV7-2 and TRBJ2-1 for the parts outside the CDR3, the full variable domain is GAGVSQSPSNKVTEKGKDVELRCDPISGHTALYWYRQSLGQGLEFLIYFQGNSAPDKSGLPSDRFSAERTGGSVSTLTIQRTQQEDSAVYLCASSSRTSSNEQFFGPGTRLTVL.

This clone turned up a few times. V usage is TRBV2 and J usage is TRBJ2-7; 8 nucleotides match TRBD2. The CDR3 consists of 13 residues. Per the germline V gene, CDR1 is SNHLY and CDR2 is FYNNEI. J gave up 7 bases and V 6 bases, and 8 bases lay outside the gene matches. The CDR3 here is CASSRGGRLEQYV. DNA of the CDR3: TGTGCCAGCAGCCGGGGGGGAAGGCTAGAGCAGTACGTC.

This clone was recorded only once. The CDR3 loop reads CASSFRGMNTEAFF. Written as DNA, the CDR3 is TGTGCCAGCAGTTTCAGGGGGATGAACACTGAAGCTTTCTTT. J is TRBJ1-1 and V is TRBV27, with 7 bases fitting TRBD1. Trimming took 3 bases from V and 0 from J; bases not matched to a gene: 1. This CDR3 has 14 residues. In germline, CDR1 is MNHEY, CDR2 SMNVEV (reference sequence).

A word on this clone: A junction end diverges from the germline sequence, so it may reflect a read error. This rearrangement joins TRBV5-1 to TRBJ1-1, with D tentatively TRBD1 (5 bases). CDR1 SGHRS and CDR2 YFSETQ come from the germline V gene. CDR3 length equals 15 residues. The CDR3 spells CASSTRQGTNAEAFF. The CDR3, as DNA: TGCGCCAGCAGCACGCGTCAGGGTACGAACGCTGAAGCTTTCTTT.

The chain is built from TRBV3-1 (or the pseudogene TRBV3-2) and TRBJ2-3, with 10 bases fitting TRBD2. With 4 bases clipped from V and 11 bases from J, the junction kept 9 bases outside the gene matches. Looked up from germline, CDR1 is LGHDT and CDR2 is YNNKEL (reference sequence). CDR3 length equals 14 residues. This chain's CDR3 is CASSPGASGGLQYF. The CDR3 region has the DNA TGTGCCAGCAGCCCCGGGGCTAGCGGGGGCCTGCAGTATTTT.